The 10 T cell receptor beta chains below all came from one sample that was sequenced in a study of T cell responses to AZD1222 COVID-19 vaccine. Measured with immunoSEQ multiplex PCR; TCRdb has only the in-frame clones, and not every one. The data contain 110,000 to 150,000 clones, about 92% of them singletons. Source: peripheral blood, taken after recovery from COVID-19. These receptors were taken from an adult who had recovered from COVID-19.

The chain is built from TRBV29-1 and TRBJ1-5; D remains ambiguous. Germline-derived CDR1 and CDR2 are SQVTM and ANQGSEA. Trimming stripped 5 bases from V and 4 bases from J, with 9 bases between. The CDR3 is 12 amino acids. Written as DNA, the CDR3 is TGCAGCGTTCGCGACACAAATCAGCCCCAGCATTTT. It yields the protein CSVRDTNQPQHF. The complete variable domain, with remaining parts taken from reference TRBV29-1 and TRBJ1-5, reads SAVISQKPSRDICQRGTSLTIQCQVDSQVTMMFWYRQQPGQSLTLIATANQGSEATYESGFVIDKFPISRPNLTFSTLTVSNMSPEDSSIYLCSVRDTNQPQHFGDGTRLSIL.

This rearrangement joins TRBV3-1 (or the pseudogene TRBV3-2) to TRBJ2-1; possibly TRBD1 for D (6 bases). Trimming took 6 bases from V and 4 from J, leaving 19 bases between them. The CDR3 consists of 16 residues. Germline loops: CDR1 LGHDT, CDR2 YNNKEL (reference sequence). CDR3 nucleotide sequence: TGTGCCAGCAGTTCTATCTCGGGACACCCATACAATGAGCAGTTCTTC. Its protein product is CASSSISGHPYNEQFF.

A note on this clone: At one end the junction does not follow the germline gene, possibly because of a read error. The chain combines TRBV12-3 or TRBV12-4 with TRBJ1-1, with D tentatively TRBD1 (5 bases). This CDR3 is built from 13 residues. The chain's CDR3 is CASSFEQDTEAFF. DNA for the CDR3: TGTGCCAGCAGTTTCGAACAGGACACGGAAGCTTTCTTT.

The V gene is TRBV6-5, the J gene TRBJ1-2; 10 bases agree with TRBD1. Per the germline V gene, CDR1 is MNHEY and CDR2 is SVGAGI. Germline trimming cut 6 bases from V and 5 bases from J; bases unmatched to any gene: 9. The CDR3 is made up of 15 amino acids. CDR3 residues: CASRHRDRGLYGYTF. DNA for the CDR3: TGTGCCAGCAGACACCGGGACAGGGGACTTTATGGCTACACCTTC.

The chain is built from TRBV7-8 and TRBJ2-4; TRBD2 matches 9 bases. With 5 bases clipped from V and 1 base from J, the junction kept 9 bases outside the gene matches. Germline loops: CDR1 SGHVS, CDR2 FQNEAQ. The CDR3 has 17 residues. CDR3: CASSPFEAGGAKNIQYF. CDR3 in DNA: TGTGCCAGCAGCCCCTTTGAGGCGGGAGGGGCCAAAAACATTCAGTACTTC.

CDR3 protein: CASSQPGETQYF. CDR3 nucleotide sequence: TGTGCCAGCAGTCAGCCAGGAGAGACCCAGTACTTC. The chain combines TRBV11-2 with TRBJ2-5; D not resolved. The CDR3 totals 12 residues. V lost 6 bases, J lost 4 bases, and 9 bases lay in between. Germline-derived CDR1 and CDR2 are SGHAT and FQNNGV. Full variable domain (rest looked up from reference TRBV11-2 and TRBJ2-5): EAGVAQSPRYKIIEKRQSVAFWCNPISGHATLYWYQQILGQGPKLLIQFQNNGVVDDSQLPKDRFSAERLKGVDSTLKIQPAKLEDSAVYLCASSQPGETQYFGPGTRLLVL.

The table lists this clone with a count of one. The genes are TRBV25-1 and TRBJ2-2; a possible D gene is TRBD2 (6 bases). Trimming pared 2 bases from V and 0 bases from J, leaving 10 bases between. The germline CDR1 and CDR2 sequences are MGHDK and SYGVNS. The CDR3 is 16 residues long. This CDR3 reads CASSEIGGANTGELFF. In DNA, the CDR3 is TGTGCCAGCAGTGAAATAGGAGGGGCGAACACCGGGGAGCTGTTTTTT.

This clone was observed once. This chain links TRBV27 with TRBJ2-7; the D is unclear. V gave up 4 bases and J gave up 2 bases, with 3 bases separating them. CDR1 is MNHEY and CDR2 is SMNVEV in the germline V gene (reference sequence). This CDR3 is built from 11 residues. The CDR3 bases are TGTGCCAGCAGTTCGGCCTACGAGCAGTACTTC. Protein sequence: CASSSAYEQYF.

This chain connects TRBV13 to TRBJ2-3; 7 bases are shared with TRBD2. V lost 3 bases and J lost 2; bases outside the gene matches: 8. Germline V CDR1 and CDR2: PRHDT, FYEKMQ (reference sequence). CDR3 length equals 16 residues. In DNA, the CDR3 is TGTGCCAGCAGCTTTTGGGGACTACAAACCACAGATACGCAGTATTTT. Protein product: CASSFWGLQTTDTQYF. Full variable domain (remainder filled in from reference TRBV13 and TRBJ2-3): AAGVIQSPRHLIKEKRETATLKCYPIPRHDTVYWYQQGPGQDPQFLISFYEKMQSDKGSIPDRFSAQQFSDYHSELNMSSLELGDSALYFCASSFWGLQTTDTQYFGPGTRLTVL.

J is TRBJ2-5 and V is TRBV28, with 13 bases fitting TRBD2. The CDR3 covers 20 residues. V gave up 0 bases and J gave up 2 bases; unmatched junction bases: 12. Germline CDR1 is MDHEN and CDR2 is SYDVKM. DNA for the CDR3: TGTGCCAGCAGTTTATGGGGGCGGACTAGCGGGAGTTTCGAACAAGAGACCCAGTACTTC. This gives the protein CASSLWGRTSGSFEQETQYF.